This entry lists 25 T cell receptor beta chains sequenced from one sample in a study of T cells in localized non-small cell lung cancer. Repertoires were generated with immunoSEQ multiplex PCR, while TCRdb's copy carries only in-frame clones and drops some. The sample shows some 19,000 clones, approximately 88% of them seen only once. Source: peripheral blood, taken before any cancer treatment. The origin of the receptors is a man aged 35-75 years with stage I lung adenocarcinoma.

This clone was found once. This chain uses TRBV19 with TRBJ1-2; D gene ambiguous. The CDR3 is made up of 15 amino acids. Deletions cut 6 bases from V and 3 bases from J, with 17 bases between. In germline, CDR1 is LNHDA, CDR2 SQIVND (reference sequence). The CDR3 loop is CASRKGSHDYYGYTF. Written as DNA, the CDR3 is TGTGCCAGTAGAAAAGGGTCCCACGACTACTATGGCTACACCTTC. The full variable domain, in which reference TRBV19 and TRBJ1-2 provide the parts outside the CDR3, is DGGITQSPKYLFRKEGQNVTLSCEQNLNHDAMYWYRQDPGQGLRLIYYSQIVNDFQKGDIAEGYSVSREKKESFPLTVTSAQKNPTAFYLCASRKGSHDYYGYTFGSGTRLTVV.

The chain recombines TRBV4-3 with TRBJ1-6, with D possibly matching TRBD1 (5 bases). The germline V gene encodes CDR1 LGHNA and CDR2 YSLEER. This CDR3 spans 16 amino acids. Between the trimmed V and J ends, which lost 0 bases and 7 bases, there was a span of 13 bases. CDR3 nucleotides: TGCGCCAGCAGCCAAGACCCAACAGGTGGAAATTCACCCCTCCACTTT. Protein sequence: CASSQDPTGGNSPLHF.

The rearrangement links TRBV4-3 to TRBJ2-7; 10 bases align to TRBD1. The CDR3 is 15 amino acids. The J segment lost 5 bases and the V segment lost 4 bases, leaving 8 bases of the junction unmatched. The germline CDR1 and CDR2 sequences are LGHNA and YSLEER. CDR3 DNA sequence: TGCGCCAGCAGCCTCGGACAGGGGGAGTGGGACGAGCAGTACTTC. Translation: CASSLGQGEWDEQYF.

This sequence joins TRBV29-1 and TRBJ2-3; D is undetermined. The germline V and J ends were trimmed by 1 base and 10 bases, with 18 bases remaining between them. Germline V gives CDR1 SQVTM, CDR2 ANQGSEA. The CDR3 is 14 amino acids. The CDR3 nucleotides are TGCAGCGTTGAAGCTGGTAACGCGCTTGATGCGCAGTATTTT. Protein: CSVEAGNALDAQYF.

The V and J genes are TRBV5-8 and TRBJ1-1; weak D call: TRBD1 (6 bases). In germline, CDR1 is SGHTS, CDR2 YDEGEE. The CDR3 totals 14 residues. The ends were cut back, 4 bases at V and 3 bases at J, with 13 bases in the middle. CDR3 sequence (DNA): TGTGCCAGCAGCACCGAGAGGGGGTACACTGAAGCTTTCTTT. Protein product: CASSTERGYTEAFF. The whole variable domain, filled in from reference TRBV5-8 and TRBJ1-1, reads EAGVTQSPTHLIKTRGQQATLRCSPISGHTSVYWYQQALGLGLQFLLWYDEGEERNRGNFPPRFSGRQFPNYSSELNVNALELEDSALYLCASSTERGYTEAFFGQGTRLTVV.

The chain carries TRBV14 and TRBJ2-5; 7 bases fit TRBD1. Germline trimming cut 4 bases from V and 7 bases from J; bases unmatched to any gene: 9. The CDR3 is 14 amino acids. CDR1 SGHDN and CDR2 FVKESK come from the germline V gene. The CDR3 protein is CASSPLPGGRTQYF. The CDR3, as DNA: TGTGCCAGCAGCCCTCTCCCAGGGGGACGGACCCAGTACTTC.

The genes are TRBV6-5 and TRBJ2-2, with D possibly TRBD2 on 5 matching bases. Trimming pared 0 bases from V and 6 bases from J, leaving 8 bases between. Germline lookup yields CDR1 MNHEY and CDR2 SVGAGI. This CDR3 region has 14 residues. For the CDR3, the DNA is TGTGCCAGCAGTTACTCGAGAGGGTCCGGGGAGCTGTTTTTT. It specifies CASSYSRGSGELFF.

This sequence joins TRBV5-4 and TRBJ1-1, with 7 bases fitting TRBD1. Germline lookup yields CDR1 SGHNT and CDR2 YYREEE (reference sequence). There are 13 residues in the CDR3. The trim removed 0 bases at V and 7 bases at J, leaving 3 bases unmatched. CDR3 sequence: CASSLVTGDEAFF. The CDR3 coding sequence is TGTGCCAGCAGCTTGGTAACAGGGGATGAAGCTTTCTTT.

This clone showed up just a few times. The chain couples TRBV19 to TRBJ1-6; a weak D match, TRBD1 (6 bases). CDR1 is LNHDA and CDR2 is SQIVND in the germline V gene (reference sequence). This CDR3 has 15 amino acids. Trimming cost V 4 bases and J 8 bases, with 15 bases left between them. The CDR3 loop is CASSRTEFDDSPLHF. The CDR3 DNA sequence: TGTGCCAGTAGTAGGACAGAATTCGATGATTCACCCCTCCACTTT. Looking up the rest from reference TRBV19 and TRBJ1-6 gives the full variable domain: DGGITQSPKYLFRKEGQNVTLSCEQNLNHDAMYWYRQDPGQGLRLIYYSQIVNDFQKGDIAEGYSVSREKKESFPLTVTSAQKNPTAFYLCASSRTEFDDSPLHFGNGTRLTVT.

The rearrangement uses TRBV5-1 and TRBJ1-1, with 7 bases that match TRBD1. This CDR3 comprises 14 residues. The J segment lost 3 bases and the V segment lost 3 bases, leaving 5 bases of the junction unmatched. In germline, CDR1 is SGHRS, CDR2 YFSETQ. The DNA for the CDR3 is TGCGCCAGCAGCTGGGGACAGAGGGACACTGAAGCTTTCTTT. Encoded protein: CASSWGQRDTEAFF.

The chain is built from TRBV27 and TRBJ1-5; no clear D. Germline CDR1 MNHEY, CDR2 SMNVEV (reference sequence). CDR3 length: 14 amino acids. V was trimmed by 5 bases and J by 0 bases, leaving 8 bases between them. Here the CDR3 reads CASSRQASNQPQHF. The CDR3 DNA follows: TGTGCCAGCAGTCGCCAGGCTAGCAATCAGCCCCAGCATTTT.

CDR3 protein: CASSRQRMNTEAFF. DNA of the CDR3: TGTGCCAGCAGCCGTCAGAGAATGAACACTGAAGCTTTCTTT. This chain connects TRBV7-2 to TRBJ1-1, with no clear D. This CDR3 comprises 14 residues. Trimming took off 5 bases at V and 0 bases at J, with 10 bases between the two ends. Germline V gives CDR1 SGHTA, CDR2 FQGNSA.

This clone was recorded once. The chain links TRBV2 to TRBJ2-7; 7 nucleotides match TRBD1. The germline V gene encodes CDR1 SNHLY and CDR2 FYNNEI. The CDR3 has 13 residues. V was pared by 1 base and J by 3 bases, with 0 bases of the junction left unmatched. CDR3 nucleotides: TGTGCCAGCAGTGAAGGGACAGGCTACGAGCAGTACTTC. Its translation: CASSEGTGYEQYF.

The J gene is TRBJ2-3, the V gene TRBV28, with TRBD2 matching 8 bases. The CDR3 sequence is 15 residues long. CDR1 MDHEN and CDR2 SYDVKM come from the germline V gene. V trimming: 7 bases; J trimming: 2 bases; junction bases outside the gene matches: 8. The CDR3 is CASIVAGTSTDTQYF. DNA of the CDR3: TGTGCCAGCATCGTAGCGGGGACTTCCACAGATACGCAGTATTTT.

The chain has TRBV7-3 and TRBJ1-6; D unclear. The CDR3 spans 14 residues. Germline lookup yields CDR1 SGHTA and CDR2 FQGTGA. With 2 bases removed from V and 10 bases from J, the gap between germline ends came to 12 bases. The CDR3 coding sequence is TGTGCCAGCAGCTTAGAGGGATCGGGATCACCCCTCCACTTT. It translates to CASSLEGSGSPLHF.

This chain uses TRBV29-1 with TRBJ2-7; D may correspond to TRBD1 or TRBD2 (5 bases each). Germline-derived CDR1 and CDR2 are SQVTM and ANQGSEA. V was pared by 6 bases and J by 0 bases, with 15 bases between. The CDR3 sequence is 14 residues long. The chain's CDR3 is CSVAGTQSSYEQYF. DNA of the CDR3: TGCAGCGTAGCCGGGACCCAGAGCTCCTACGAGCAGTACTTC.

The chain carries TRBV28 and TRBJ1-2; no clear D. There are 14 residues in the CDR3. CDR1 and CDR2 (germline): MDHEN, SYDVKM. V was cut by 4 bases and J by 3 bases, with 12 bases left in between. This CDR3 reads CASSSEETDYGYTF. The CDR3 DNA follows: TGTGCCAGCAGTTCTGAGGAGACCGACTATGGCTACACCTTC.

The rearrangement uses TRBV6-6 and TRBJ1-5; no definite D call. The CDR3 is 15 residues long. Germline assignment: CDR1 MNHNY and CDR2 SVGAGI (reference sequence). Deletions cut 0 bases from V and 4 bases from J, with 10 bases between. The CDR3 sequence: CASSYSIRDNQPQHF. CDR3 sequence (DNA): TGTGCCAGCAGTTACTCGATTAGGGATAATCAGCCCCAGCATTTT.

The CDR3 sequence is CASSVGQGSTEAFF. In nucleotides, the CDR3 is TGTGCCAGCAGTGTCGGACAGGGATCCACTGAAGCTTTCTTT. The chain carries TRBV2 and TRBJ1-1; TRBD1 matches 8 bases. Unmatched junction bases numbered 5, after V lost 4 bases and J lost 4 bases. The length of the CDR3 is 14 residues. CDR1 is SNHLY, CDR2 FYNNEI, per germline.

The rearrangement joins TRBV11-3 to TRBJ2-3; TRBD1 aligns across 11 bases. The germline CDR1 and CDR2 sequences are SGHNT and YENEEA. After removal of 4 bases from V and 4 bases from J, the junction contained 10 bases not matched to a gene. CDR3 size: 17 residues. The DNA for the CDR3 is TGTGCCAGCAGCTCCTCTCCGGGACAGGGGGAGTCAGATACGCAGTATTTT. This encodes CASSSSPGQGESDTQYF.

By proportion, this clone is medium-sized (0.01 to 0.1%). This chain's CDR3 is CASSQDSRRTGTQYF. The CDR3 DNA is TGTGCCAGCAGCCAGGACAGTCGACGGACGGGGACGCAGTATTTT. This chain uses TRBV5-4 with TRBJ2-3, with TRBD1 as a possible D gene (6 bases). The germline V and J ends were trimmed by 4 bases and 9 bases, with 21 bases remaining between them. The CDR3 covers 15 residues. Per the germline V gene, CDR1 is SGHNT and CDR2 is YYREEE (reference sequence).

The chain employs TRBV21-1 and TRBJ2-7; the D call TRBD1 from the table was never checked on the DNA. TRBV21-1 constitutes a pseudogene. This CDR3 has 15 amino acids. The CDR3 DNA sequence: TGTGCCAGCAGCAAAGTGACGACAGCGACCTACGAGCAGTACTTC. Protein: CASSKVTTATYEQYF.

This clone was seen a handful of times. This chain links TRBV28 with TRBJ1-1; 7 bases are a match to TRBD1. V shed 6 bases and J 4 bases; nucleotides not matched to a gene: 14. The CDR3 has 16 residues. Germline-derived CDR1 and CDR2 are MDHEN and SYDVKM. Here the CDR3 reads CASRDGKTGLGTEAFF. CDR3 nucleotides: TGTGCCAGCAGGGATGGGAAGACAGGGTTGGGCACTGAAGCTTTCTTT.

The chain joins TRBV2 to TRBJ2-1; tentatively, D is TRBD2 (5 bases). This CDR3 region has 13 residues. Deletions cut 4 bases from V and 5 bases from J, with 9 bases between. Germline assignment: CDR1 SNHLY and CDR2 FYNNEI. The DNA of the CDR3 is TGTGCCAGCAGTGTGGAGAGGGACAATGAGCAGTTCTTC. Translated, it gives CASSVERDNEQFF.

The chain joins TRBV2 to TRBJ1-5; D is unresolved. Trimming took 0 bases from V and 3 from J, leaving 6 bases between them. Germline CDR1 SNHLY, CDR2 FYNNEI. CDR3 length equals 14 residues. CDR3 residues: CASSEASINQPQHF. The CDR3 bases are TGTGCCAGCAGTGAAGCAAGCATCAATCAGCCCCAGCATTTT.